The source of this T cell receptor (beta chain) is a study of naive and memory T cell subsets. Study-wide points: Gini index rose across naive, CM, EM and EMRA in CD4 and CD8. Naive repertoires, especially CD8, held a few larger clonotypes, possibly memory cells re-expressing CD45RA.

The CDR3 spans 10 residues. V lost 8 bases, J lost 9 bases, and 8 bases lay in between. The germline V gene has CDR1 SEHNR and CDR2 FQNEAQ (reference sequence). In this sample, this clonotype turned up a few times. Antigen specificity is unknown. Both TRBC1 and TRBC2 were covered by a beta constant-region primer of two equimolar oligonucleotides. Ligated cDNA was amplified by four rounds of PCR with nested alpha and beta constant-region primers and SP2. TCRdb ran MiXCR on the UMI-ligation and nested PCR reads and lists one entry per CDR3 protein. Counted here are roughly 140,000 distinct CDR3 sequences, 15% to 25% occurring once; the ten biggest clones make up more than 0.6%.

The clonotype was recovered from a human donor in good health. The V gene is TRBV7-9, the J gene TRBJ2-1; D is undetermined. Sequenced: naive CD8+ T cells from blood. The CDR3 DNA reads TGTGCCAGCTTAAGTGGTGAGCAGTTCTTC. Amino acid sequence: CASLSGEQFF.